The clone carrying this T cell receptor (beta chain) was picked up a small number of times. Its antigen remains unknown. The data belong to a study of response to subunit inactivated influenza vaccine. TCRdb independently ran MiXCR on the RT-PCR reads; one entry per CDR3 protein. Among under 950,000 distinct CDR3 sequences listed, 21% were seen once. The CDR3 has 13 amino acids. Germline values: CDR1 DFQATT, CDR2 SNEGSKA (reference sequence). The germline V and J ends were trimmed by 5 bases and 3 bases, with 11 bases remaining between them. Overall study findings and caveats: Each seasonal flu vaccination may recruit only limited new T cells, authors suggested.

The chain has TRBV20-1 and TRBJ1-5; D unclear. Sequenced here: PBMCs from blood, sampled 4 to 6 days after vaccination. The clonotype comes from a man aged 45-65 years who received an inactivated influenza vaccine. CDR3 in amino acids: CSAERVSNQPQHF. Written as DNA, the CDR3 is TGCAGTGCTGAGCGGGTTTCCAATCAGCCCCAGCATTTT.